This T cell receptor (beta chain) was obtained from a study of blood T cell repertoires in COVID-19. About the study: Specimens from acute and convalescent COVID-19 originated in the United States, Italy and Spain.

Authors' analysis steps: Cell counts per sample came from amplifying reference gene primers. Produced via immunoSEQ multiplex PCR; TCRdb's table is partial and in-frame only. V and J calls and clone size are copied from that table; D and trimming were computed from the DNA. The sample lists 200,000 or so clones, about 80% occurring once. Sequencing was carried out using peripheral blood. This sequence originates from a woman aged 25 to 39 who had recovered from COVID-19.

The CDR3 reads CASSPYGLAGPTDTQYF. CDR3 sequence (DNA): TGTGCCAGCAGCCCCTATGGGCTAGCGGGCCCAACAGATACGCAGTATTTT. The genes are TRBV7-2 and TRBJ2-3, with 8 positions matching TRBD2. Trimming cost V 5 bases and J 3 bases; bases outside gene matches: 13. The CDR3 runs 17 residues. From germline, CDR1 is SGHTA and CDR2 FQGNSA.